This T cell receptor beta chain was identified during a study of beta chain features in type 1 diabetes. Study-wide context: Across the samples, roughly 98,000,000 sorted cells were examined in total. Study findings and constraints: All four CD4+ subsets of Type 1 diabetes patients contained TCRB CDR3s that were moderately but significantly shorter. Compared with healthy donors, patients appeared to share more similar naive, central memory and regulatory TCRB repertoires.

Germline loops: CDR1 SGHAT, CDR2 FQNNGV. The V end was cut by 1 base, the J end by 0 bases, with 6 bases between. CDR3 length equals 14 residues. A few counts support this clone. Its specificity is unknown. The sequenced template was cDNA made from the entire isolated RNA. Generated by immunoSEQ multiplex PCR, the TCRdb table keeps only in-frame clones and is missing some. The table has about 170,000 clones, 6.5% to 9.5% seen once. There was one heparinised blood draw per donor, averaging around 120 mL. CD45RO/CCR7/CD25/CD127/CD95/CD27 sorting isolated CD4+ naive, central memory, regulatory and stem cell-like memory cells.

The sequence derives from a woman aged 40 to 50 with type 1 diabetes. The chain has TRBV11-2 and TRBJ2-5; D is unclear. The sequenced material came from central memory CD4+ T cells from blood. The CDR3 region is CASSLARYQETQYF. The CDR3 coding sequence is TGTGCCAGCAGCTTAGCGCGGTACCAAGAGACCCAGTACTTC.